What follows are 23 T cell receptor beta chains derived from one specimen sequenced in a study of blood T cell repertoires in COVID-19. The assay was immunoSEQ multiplex PCR, and TCRdb's table has in-frame clones only and misses some. The table has about 150,000 clones, roughly 84% seen once. The sequenced sample consisted of peripheral blood. These receptor sequences come from a woman in her forties or fifties with acute or convalescent COVID-19.

V gene TRBV14 combines with J gene TRBJ1-1, with a tentative D call TRBD1 (6 bases). V was clipped by 4 bases and J by 5 bases, with 17 bases between them. From germline, CDR1 is SGHDN and CDR2 FVKESK. The CDR3 totals 15 residues. The CDR3: CASSRRWGGPTEAFF. Here the CDR3 DNA reads TGTGCCAGCAGCCGCCGATGGGGGGGGCCAACTGAAGCTTTCTTT.

J is TRBJ2-1 and V is TRBV19; TRBD2 matches at 15 bases. CDR1 is LNHDA, CDR2 SQIVND, per germline (reference sequence). The CDR3 runs 16 residues. V lost 5 bases and J lost 9; bases outside the gene matches: 8. CDR3 amino acids: CASSPGTSGGSVEQFF. The CDR3, as DNA: TGTGCCAGTAGTCCAGGGACTAGCGGGGGGTCGGTTGAGCAGTTCTTC.

This clone was counted between two and nine times. The chain uses TRBV4-1 and TRBJ1-3, with D uncertain. Germline-derived CDR1 and CDR2 are MGHRA and YSYEKL. This CDR3 spans 15 amino acids. V gave up 0 bases and J gave up 4 bases, with 10 bases separating them. CDR3 DNA: TGCGCCAGCAGCCAAGAGGTTGGTGGCGGAAACACCATATATTTT. Protein product: CASSQEVGGGNTIYF.

DNA of the CDR3: TGTGCCAGCAGCTTAGGGCTAGCGGCGGGGGAGACCCAGTACTTC. Protein product: CASSLGLAAGETQYF. The V and J genes are TRBV11-2 and TRBJ2-5, with 7 nucleotides matching TRBD2. The germline V gene has CDR1 SGHAT and CDR2 FQNNGV. The CDR3 is 15 residues long. The trim removed 1 base at V and 5 bases at J, leaving 7 bases unmatched.

The V gene is TRBV10-2, the J gene TRBJ1-1, with a tentative D call TRBD1 (6 bases). The CDR3 has 14 amino acids. CDR1 and CDR2 (germline): WSHSY, SAAADI. Trimming took off 5 bases at V and 7 bases at J, with 17 bases between the two ends. The CDR3 bases are TGCGCCAGCAGTCCGTCCGGTGCCAGGGGTGAAGCTTTCTTT. Translation: CASSPSGARGEAFF.

This clone was detected once. V gene TRBV3-1 (or the pseudogene TRBV3-2) combines with J gene TRBJ1-1, with 7 bases that match TRBD1. Germline V gene data show CDR1 as LGHDT and CDR2 as YNNKEL (reference sequence). The CDR3 runs to 14 residues. Trimming removed 3 bases from V and 0 bases from J; junction bases left unmatched: 1. CDR3 residues: CASSQGQLNTEAFF. In nucleotides, the CDR3 is TGTGCCAGCAGCCAGGGACAGCTGAACACTGAAGCTTTCTTT.

In DNA, the CDR3 is TGTGCCAGCAACACTGGACTTCTGTACGAGCAGTACTTC. It translates to CASNTGLLYEQYF. V and J are TRBV7-2 and TRBJ2-7; possible D gene TRBD2, 5 bases. CDR3 size: 13 residues. The ends were cut back, 7 bases at V and 4 bases at J, with 14 bases in the middle. Germline V gene lookup returns CDR1 SGHTA and CDR2 FQGNSA.

The table lists this clone with a few counts. The chain is built from TRBV14 and TRBJ1-2; D gene uncertain. The CDR3 length is 14 residues. V dropped 0 bases and J dropped 8 bases, with 13 bases sitting between them. CDR1 and CDR2 (germline): SGHDN, FVKESK. The CDR3 DNA sequence: TGTGCCAGCAGCCAAGAGGTACCGGGAATCGGCTACACCTTC. Its translation is CASSQEVPGIGYTF.

The CDR3 sequence: CASATGTGRYEQYF. The CDR3 DNA reads TGTGCCAGCGCTACCGGGACAGGGAGGTACGAGCAGTACTTC. V is TRBV10-3 and J is TRBJ2-7, with 9 bases aligning to TRBD1. The CDR3 runs 14 residues. Germline V CDR1 and CDR2: ENHRY, SYGVKD. The J segment lost 4 bases and the V segment lost 10 bases, leaving 11 bases of the junction unmatched.

CDR3 region: CASATSGRTRNEQFF. The CDR3 DNA sequence: TGTGCCAGTGCGACTAGCGGGAGGACGAGGAATGAGCAGTTCTTC. V is TRBV19 and J is TRBJ2-1, with 13 bases that match TRBD2. Trimming removed 8 bases from V and 7 bases from J; junction bases left unmatched: 8. The V gene's germline CDR1 is LNHDA and CDR2 SQIVND (reference sequence). This CDR3 has 15 residues. The variable domain in full, completed from reference TRBV19 and TRBJ2-1, reads DGGITQSPKYLFRKEGQNVTLSCEQNLNHDAMYWYRQDPGQGLRLIYYSQIVNDFQKGDIAEGYSVSREKKESFPLTVTSAQKNPTAFYLCASATSGRTRNEQFFGPGTRLTVL.

The chain recombines TRBV5-8 with TRBJ1-1; the match to TRBD1 covers 9 bases. The CDR3 spans 14 residues. J was trimmed by 1 base and V by 4 bases; bases with no gene match: 2. CDR1 is SGHTS and CDR2 is YDEGEE in the germline V gene. This CDR3 is CASSGQGRNTEAFF. The CDR3 region has the DNA TGTGCCAGCAGCGGACAGGGGAGGAACACTGAAGCTTTCTTT.

The V gene is TRBV5-4, the J gene TRBJ2-5; 16 bases fit TRBD2. Germline CDR1 SGHNT, CDR2 YYREEE (reference sequence). The CDR3 runs 17 residues. Unmatched junction bases numbered 2, after V lost 0 bases and J lost 3 bases. The CDR3 DNA reads as TGTGCCAGCAGCTTGGAGGGACTAGCGGGGGGGGAAGAGACCCAGTACTTC. As protein: CASSLEGLAGGEETQYF.

This clone was seen only once. Germline and junction disagree at one end, which may indicate a read error. This chain connects TRBV3-1 (or the pseudogene TRBV3-2) to TRBJ2-3, with D possibly matching TRBD2 (5 bases). The CDR3 consists of 16 residues. Looked up from germline, CDR1 is LGHDT and CDR2 is YNNKEL (reference sequence). CDR3 protein: CASSQGGLAGTDTQYF. The CDR3 nucleotides are TGTGCCAGCAGTCAAGGCGGGCTAGCAGGCACAGATACGCAGTATTTT.

The chain uses TRBV25-1 and TRBJ2-2; tentative D call: TRBD1 (8 bases). Germline V gene sequence: CDR1 MGHDK, CDR2 SYGVNS. The CDR3 extends over 13 amino acids. Trimming removed 8 bases from V and 7 bases from J, with 14 bases in between. CDR3 DNA: TGTGCCAGCTCGGACAGGGAGGGCGGGGAGCTGTTTTTT. Residues: CASSDREGGELFF.

The gene calls are TRBV5-4 and TRBJ2-3, with D perhaps matching TRBD1 (6 bases). Between the trimmed V and J ends, which lost 3 bases and 3 bases, there was a span of 8 bases. The CDR3 runs 13 residues. The V gene's germline CDR1 is SGHNT and CDR2 YYREEE (reference sequence). The DNA of the CDR3 is TGTGCCAGCAGCTCCAGGGGAACAGATACGCAGTATTTT. It translates to CASSSRGTDTQYF.

CDR3 protein: CASSIQRGMNTEAFF. The CDR3 DNA reads as TGTGCCAGTAGTATACAACGGGGTATGAACACTGAAGCTTTCTTT. The J gene is TRBJ1-1, the V gene TRBV19; D is undetermined. V lost 2 bases, J lost 0 bases, and 10 bases lay in between. Germline V gene data show CDR1 as LNHDA and CDR2 as SQIVND (reference sequence). The CDR3 loop spans 15 amino acids.

The genes are TRBV19 and TRBJ2-7, with D possibly matching TRBD1 (6 bases). The CDR3 runs to 12 residues. Trimming stripped 5 bases from V and 10 bases from J, with 15 bases between. The germline V gene has CDR1 LNHDA and CDR2 SQIVND (reference sequence). The chain's CDR3 is CASSPIPGDQYF. The CDR3 coding sequence is TGTGCCAGTAGTCCCATCCCAGGGGACCAGTACTTC.

The V and J genes are TRBV2 and TRBJ2-3; 10 bases match TRBD2. The CDR3 totals 14 residues. The ends lost 3 bases at V and 9 bases at J; junction bases unmatched: 6. Germline lookup yields CDR1 SNHLY and CDR2 FYNNEI. The CDR3 reads CASSDLAGAGTQYF. In nucleotides, the CDR3 is TGTGCCAGCAGTGATCTAGCGGGGGCTGGGACGCAGTATTTT.

This clone has a handful of counts. The chain carries TRBV18 and TRBJ1-5; D remains unclear. Trimming pared 1 base from V and 6 bases from J, leaving 10 bases between. Germline CDR1 is KGHSH and CDR2 is LQKENI. The CDR3 sequence is 14 residues long. The CDR3 loop is CASSPQGGSQPQHF. CDR3 bases: TGTGCCAGCTCACCACAGGGAGGGAGTCAGCCCCAGCATTTT. Combining the CDR3 with reference TRBV18 and TRBJ1-5 gives the whole variable domain NAGVMQNPRHLVRRRGQEARLRCSPMKGHSHVYWYRQLPEEGLKFMVYLQKENIIDESGMPKERFSAEFPKEGPSILRIQQVVRGDSAAYFCASSPQGGSQPQHFGDGTRLSIL.

The CDR3 loop reads CASSIIPVSGNTIYF. The DNA of the CDR3 is TGTGCCAGTAGTATAATACCAGTCTCTGGAAACACCATATATTTT. The chain couples TRBV19 to TRBJ1-3; unclear D gene. The germline V gene has CDR1 LNHDA and CDR2 SQIVND (reference sequence). V was trimmed by 2 bases and J by 0 bases, leaving 8 bases between them. This CDR3 contains 15 residues.

The chain joins TRBV12-3 or TRBV12-4 to TRBJ1-1; TRBD1 matches at 7 bases. The trim removed 5 bases at V and 0 bases at J, leaving 0 bases unmatched. The CDR3 spans 13 residues. The CDR3 is CASSDRVNTEAFF. CDR3 sequence (DNA): TGTGCCAGCAGTGACAGGGTGAACACTGAAGCTTTCTTT.

This clone was seen a handful of times. CDR3 bases: TGTGCCAGCAGTTACAAGACAGGGGGCCCAGATACGCAGTATTTT. Encoded protein: CASSYKTGGPDTQYF. This chain joins TRBV6-6 and TRBJ2-3; 10 bases line up with TRBD1. Germline CDR1 reads MNHNY; CDR2 reads SVGAGI (reference sequence). V lost 2 bases and J lost 4; bases outside the gene matches: 3. The CDR3 has 15 amino acids.

The chain links TRBV10-1 to TRBJ2-3, with no clear D. V was clipped by 7 bases and J by 3 bases, with 14 bases between them. This CDR3 is built from 14 residues. Germline V gives CDR1 WNHNN, CDR2 SYGVQD (reference sequence). For the CDR3, the DNA is TGCGCCAGCATCTGTGGGCCCGTTACAGATACGCAGTATTTT. It is translated as CASICGPVTDTQYF.